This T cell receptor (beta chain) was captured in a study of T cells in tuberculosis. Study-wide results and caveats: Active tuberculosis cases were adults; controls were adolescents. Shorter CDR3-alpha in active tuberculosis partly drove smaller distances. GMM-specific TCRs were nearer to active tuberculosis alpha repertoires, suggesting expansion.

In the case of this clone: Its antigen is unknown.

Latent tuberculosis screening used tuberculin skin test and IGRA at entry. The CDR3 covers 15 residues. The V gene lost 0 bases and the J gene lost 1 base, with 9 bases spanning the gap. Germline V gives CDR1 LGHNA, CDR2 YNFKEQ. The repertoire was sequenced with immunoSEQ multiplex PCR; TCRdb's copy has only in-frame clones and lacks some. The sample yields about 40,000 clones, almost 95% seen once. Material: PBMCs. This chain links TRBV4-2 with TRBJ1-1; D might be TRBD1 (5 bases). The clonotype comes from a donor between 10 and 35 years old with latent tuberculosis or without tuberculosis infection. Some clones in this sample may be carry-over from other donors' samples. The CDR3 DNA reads TGTGCCAGCAGCCAAGAGCCCCAGGGGAACACTGAAGCTTTCTTT. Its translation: CASSQEPQGNTEAFF.